This T cell receptor beta chain was recorded in a study of blood T cell repertoires in COVID-19. Background on the study: Acute and convalescent COVID-19 samples came from the United States, Italy and Spain. PBMCs, B-cell-depleted T cells, or T cells were the source of the cDNA or gDNA that made up the material.

Germline V gives CDR1 LNHDA, CDR2 SQIVND (reference sequence). V lost 9 bases and J lost 2; bases outside the gene matches: 4. The CDR3 is 13 residues long. In the original processing: Amplified reference gene primers provided the basis for estimating nucleated cell counts. TCRdb keeps only in-frame clones here, not all; method: immunoSEQ multiplex PCR. V and J calls and clone size come straight from that table; D and trimming were deduced from the DNA. The sample lists 130,000 or so clones, roughly four fifths seen once, with 11% in the top ten. Sequencing was carried out using peripheral blood. V is TRBV19 and J is TRBJ1-3, with 7 bases that match TRBD1. The sequence was collected from a human donor in a cohort sampled during active COVID-19. DNA for the CDR3: TGTGCCAGCTCTGGACAGGCTGGAAACACCATATATTTT. It translates to CASSGQAGNTIYF.